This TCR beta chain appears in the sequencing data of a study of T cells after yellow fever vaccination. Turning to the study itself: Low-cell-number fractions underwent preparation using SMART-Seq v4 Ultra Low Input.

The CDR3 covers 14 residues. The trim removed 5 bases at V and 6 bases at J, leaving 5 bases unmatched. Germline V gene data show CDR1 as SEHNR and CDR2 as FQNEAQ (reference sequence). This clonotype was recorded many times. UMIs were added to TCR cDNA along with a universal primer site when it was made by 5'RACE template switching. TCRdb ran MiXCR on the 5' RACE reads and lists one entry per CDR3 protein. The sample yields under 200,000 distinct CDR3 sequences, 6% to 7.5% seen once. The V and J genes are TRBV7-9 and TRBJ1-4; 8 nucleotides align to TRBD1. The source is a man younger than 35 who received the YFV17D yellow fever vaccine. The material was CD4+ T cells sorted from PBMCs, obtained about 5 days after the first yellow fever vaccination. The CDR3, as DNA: TGTGCCAGCAGCCCCGGACAGGGTGATGAAAAACTGTTTTTT. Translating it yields CASSPGQGDEKLFF.